Included here is one TCR beta chain sequence, with context. Its antigen is still unknown. This sample is drawn from a study of CD4 T cells in relation to SARS-CoV-2 and coronaviruses. About the study: ViraFEST: approximately eleven-day antigen culture of PBMCs, then TCR beta CDR3 sequencing.

Germline CDR1 is SGHRS and CDR2 is YFSETQ. The length of the CDR3 is 13 residues. V was cut by 1 base and J by 3 bases, with 7 bases left in between. Assay: immunoSEQ multiplex PCR; the TCRdb copy retains only in-frame clones and omits some. The sample holds around 41,000 clones, about 80% seen once. The sequence was obtained from an adult with COVID-19. The sequencing sample was made of naive CD4+ T cells from PBMCs, cultured in vitro. Subset of the sample: naive CD4+ T cells isolated by negative enrichment. J is TRBJ1-2 and V is TRBV5-1; no definite D call. CDR3 sequence: CASSLNSYYGYTF. As DNA, the CDR3 is TGCGCCAGCAGCTTGAACAGCTACTATGGCTACACCTTC.